Given below is one T cell receptor (beta chain) in context. Sequencing used immunoSEQ multiplex PCR; TCRdb keeps in-frame clones, though not all of them. The table records about 83,000 clones, approximately 91% of them present only once. The data derive from a study of T cell changes during pregnancy in multiple sclerosis. Germline V gene sequence: CDR1 LNHNV, CDR2 YYDKDF (reference sequence). After removal of 8 bases from V and 7 bases from J, the junction contained 13 bases not matched to a gene. There are 16 residues in the CDR3. This receptor was taken from a female donor in good health, serving as a control in a pregnancy study. Some clones in this sample may be carry-over from other donors' samples. The sequencing here drew on PBMCs, taken in the first trimester of pregnancy. The rearrangement uses TRBV15 and TRBJ1-4; 10 bases are shared with TRBD1. In DNA form, the CDR3 reads TGTGCCACCCGAACCCCCTGGACAGGGGGGGGTGAAAAACTGTTTTTT. This codes for CATRTPWTGGGEKLFF.